Presented here are 16 T cell receptor beta chains from one specimen sequenced in a study of cytomegalovirus exposure and HLA in healthy donors. Amplification used 60 Vbeta primers and 13 Jbeta primers. The data were produced by immunoSEQ multiplex PCR, yet TCRdb's version contains in-frame clones alone and is incomplete. In the table there are approximately 170,000 clones, 75% to 90% of which are singletons. Input material: PBMCs. All receptors derive from a man aged 50 to 59 in good health and CMV-seropositive.

About this clone itself: Additional DNA sequences in this sample encode the identical CDR3. This chain links TRBV5-1 with TRBJ1-1; D may be TRBD1 (6 bases). V dropped 0 bases and J dropped 3 bases, with 9 bases sitting between them. This CDR3 is 14 amino acids long. CDR1 and CDR2 (germline): SGHRS, YFSETQ. The CDR3 DNA is TGCGCCAGCAGCTTGGAAGGGGGAGACACTGAAGCTTTCTTT. Protein product: CASSLEGGDTEAFF.

The chain has TRBV6-1 and TRBJ2-6; 8 bases are shared with TRBD1. CDR3 length: 18 residues. After removal of 1 base from V and 2 bases from J, the junction contained 7 bases not matched to a gene. CDR1 is MNHNS and CDR2 is SASEGT in the germline V gene. CDR3 DNA: TGTGCCAGCAGTGAAGGCCCAGACAGGGGTCCTGGGGCCAACGTCCTGACTTTC. Its translation is CASSEGPDRGPGANVLTF.

The V gene is TRBV6-5, the J gene TRBJ2-5; TRBD1 aligns across 9 bases. Unmatched junction bases numbered 1, after V lost 0 bases and J lost 2 bases. Germline CDR1 MNHEY, CDR2 SVGAGI. The CDR3 length is 15 residues. CDR3: CASSYSGQGQETQYF. CDR3 DNA sequence: TGTGCCAGCAGTTACTCGGGACAGGGTCAAGAGACCCAGTACTTC.

This clone showed up just once. This sequence joins TRBV28 and TRBJ1-2, with 8 bases matching TRBD1. Germline values: CDR1 MDHEN, CDR2 SYDVKM. The CDR3 spans 18 residues. With 4 bases clipped from V and 4 bases from J, the junction kept 17 bases outside the gene matches. The CDR3 sequence: CASSSILGAGGAPYGYTF. The CDR3 DNA reads as TGTGCCAGCAGTTCTATCCTCGGGGCAGGGGGCGCCCCCTATGGCTACACCTTC.

The J gene is TRBJ1-4, the V gene TRBV19; D ambiguous. Germline V gene data show CDR1 as LNHDA and CDR2 as SQIVND (reference sequence). V lost 4 bases, J lost 3 bases, and 9 bases lay in between. This CDR3 contains 14 residues. The CDR3 nucleotides are TGTGCCAGTAGTAGGAGGGATCCTAATGAAAAACTGTTTTTT. Amino acid sequence: CASSRRDPNEKLFF. The full variable domain, completed using reference TRBV19 and TRBJ1-4, is DGGITQSPKYLFRKEGQNVTLSCEQNLNHDAMYWYRQDPGQGLRLIYYSQIVNDFQKGDIAEGYSVSREKKESFPLTVTSAQKNPTAFYLCASSRRDPNEKLFFGSGTQLSVL.

This clone was observed a handful of times. J is TRBJ2-5 and V is TRBV30, with D possibly being TRBD2 (5 bases). The germline CDR1 and CDR2 sequences are GTSNPN and SVGIG (reference sequence). CDR3 length: 14 residues. The V gene lost 8 bases and the J gene lost 5 bases, with 21 bases spanning the gap. The CDR3 DNA follows: TGTGCCACCAGCGGCCCGCGCGTGGATGAGACCCAGTACTTC. This translates into CATSGPRVDETQYF.

The rearrangement uses TRBV25-1 and TRBJ2-7, with D hard to call. The CDR3 totals 14 residues. Per the germline V gene, CDR1 is MGHDK and CDR2 is SYGVNS. V lost 3 bases and J lost 0, with 9 bases in between. As DNA, the CDR3 is TGTGCCAGCAGTGACTCCAGGCGCTCCTACGAGCAGTACTTC. Translation: CASSDSRRSYEQYF.

The chain is built from TRBV28 and TRBJ2-7; 9 bases agree with TRBD1. CDR3 length: 12 amino acids. Germline lookup yields CDR1 MDHEN and CDR2 SYDVKM. J gave up 7 bases and V 6 bases, and 4 bases lay outside the gene matches. CDR3 coding DNA: TGTGCCAGCAGCACAGGGGGCAGGGAGCAGTACTTC. Translation: CASSTGGREQYF.

The chain combines TRBV28 with TRBJ2-3; no clear D gene. Trimming removed 5 bases from V and 11 bases from J, with 14 bases in between. The CDR3 has 12 residues. CDR1 and CDR2 (germline): MDHEN, SYDVKM. CDR3 loop: CASSPSLSEQYF. The DNA for the CDR3 is TGTGCCAGCAGTCCTAGTCTGTCGGAGCAGTATTTT.

J is TRBJ2-4 and V is TRBV15, with D perhaps TRBD1 (5 bases). Deletions cut 0 bases from V and 6 bases from J, with 9 bases between. Germline CDR1 is LNHNV and CDR2 is YYDKDF (reference sequence). The CDR3 consists of 14 residues. CDR3 in amino acids: CATSREETVNIQYF. The CDR3 nucleotides read TGTGCCACCAGCAGAGAAGAGACAGTAAACATTCAGTACTTC.

The chain carries TRBV28 and TRBJ2-2; 8 nucleotides match TRBD1. V was clipped by 5 bases and J by 5 bases; unmatched bases: 16. This CDR3 is 18 amino acids long. Looked up from germline, CDR1 is MDHEN and CDR2 is SYDVKM. The CDR3 DNA reads TGTGCCAGCAGTCTCCGCACCTGGACAGGGCGGACTACCGGGGAGCTGTTTTTT. Protein product: CASSLRTWTGRTTGELFF.

The chain has TRBV6-5 and TRBJ1-2; the D gene is possibly TRBD1 (5 bases). V was clipped by 2 bases and J by 8 bases, with 18 bases between them. CDR1 is MNHEY and CDR2 is SVGAGI in the germline V gene. The CDR3 length is 15 residues. The CDR3 region has the DNA TGTGCCAGCAGTTACGTCCCCGACAGTTCAGAGGGCTACACCTTC. Translated, it gives CASSYVPDSSEGYTF.

CDR3 coding DNA: TGTGCCTGGAGTGTACAGGGTCAGCCCCAGCATTTT. The encoded protein is CAWSVQGQPQHF. This chain uses TRBV30 with TRBJ1-5; maybe TRBD1 (6 bases). Trimming cost V 0 bases and J 6 bases, with 6 bases left between them. The germline CDR1 and CDR2 sequences are GTSNPN and SVGIG (reference sequence). The CDR3 contains 12 residues.

The V gene is TRBV6-1, the J gene TRBJ2-5, with 8 positions matching TRBD2. The V and J ends lost 3 bases and 4 bases, in that order; junction bases with no gene match: 7. The CDR3 is 15 amino acids. From germline, CDR1 is MNHNS and CDR2 SASEGT. The DNA for the CDR3 is TGTGCCAGCAGTGATGGGACTAGTCGGGTAGAGACCCAGTACTTC. This codes for CASSDGTSRVETQYF.

The chain joins TRBV28 to TRBJ1-3; 7 bases are a match to TRBD1. With V trimmed by 3 bases and J by 0 bases, 8 bases remained unmatched. The germline gives CDR1 MDHEN, CDR2 SYDVKM. The CDR3 loop spans 17 amino acids. This chain's CDR3 is CASSFRQGVYSGNTIYF. The CDR3 nucleotides read TGTGCCAGCAGTTTCCGTCAGGGGGTCTACTCTGGAAACACCATATATTTT.

The rearrangement joins TRBV7-9 to TRBJ2-3; 10 bases align to TRBD2. Germline CDR1 and CDR2: SEHNR and FQNEAQ (reference sequence). Unmatched junction bases numbered 11, after V lost 2 bases and J lost 9 bases. CDR3 size: 16 residues. The chain's CDR3 is CASSLLAGATGDTQYF. The CDR3 DNA reads as TGTGCCAGCAGCTTACTAGCGGGGGCTACAGGGGACACGCAGTATTTT.